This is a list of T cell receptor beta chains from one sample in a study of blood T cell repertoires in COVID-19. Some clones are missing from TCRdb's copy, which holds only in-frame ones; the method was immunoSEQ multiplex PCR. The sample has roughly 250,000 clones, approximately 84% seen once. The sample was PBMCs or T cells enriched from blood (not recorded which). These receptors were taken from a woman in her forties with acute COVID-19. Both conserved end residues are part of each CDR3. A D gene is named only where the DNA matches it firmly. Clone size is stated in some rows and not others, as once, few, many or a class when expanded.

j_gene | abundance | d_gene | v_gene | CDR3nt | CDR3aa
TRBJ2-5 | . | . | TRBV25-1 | TGTGCCAGCAGTGAGCCTGGGGGCCGAGAGACCCAGTACTTC | CASSEPGGRETQYF
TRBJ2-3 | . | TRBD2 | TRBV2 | TGTGCCAGCAGCGGGTGGGGGGAAGGACTAGTTCCCACAGATACGCAGTATTTT | CASSGWGEGLVPTDTQYF
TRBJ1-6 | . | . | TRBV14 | TGTGCCAGCAGCCAAGAGACAGTCAATTCACCCCTCCACTTT | CASSQETVNSPLHF
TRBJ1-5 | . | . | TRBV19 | TGTGCCAGTAGTCCATATACAGGGCAGAATAGCAATCAGCCCCAGCATTTT | CASSPYTGQNSNQPQHF
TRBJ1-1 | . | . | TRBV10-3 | TGTGCCATCAGACCCCGGGAAGACACTGAAGCTTTCTTT | CAIRPREDTEAFF
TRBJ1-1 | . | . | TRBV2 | TGTGCCAGCAGTGAACTTAACTCTGAAGCTTTCTTT | CASSELNSEAFF
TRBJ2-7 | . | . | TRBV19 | TGTGCCAGTAGTATAGATCCTGCCGGGAGAGAGCAGTACTTC | CASSIDPAGREQYF
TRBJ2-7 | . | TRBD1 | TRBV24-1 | TGTGCCACCAGTGCCCCGGGACAGGGGCCTTTCGAGCAGTACTTC | CATSAPGQGPFEQYF
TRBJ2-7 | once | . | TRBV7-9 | TGTGCCAGCACCCTACCGGGGAGCGTTTTCTACGAGCAGTACTTC | CASTLPGSVFYEQYF
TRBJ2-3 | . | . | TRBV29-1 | TGCAGCGTTGTCGAGCGGAGCCGCACAGATACGCAGTATTTT | CSVVERSRTDTQYF
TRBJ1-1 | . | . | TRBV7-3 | TGTGCCAGCAGCTTGCGGCCGGGGGGAACTGAAGCTTTCTTT | CASSLRPGGTEAFF
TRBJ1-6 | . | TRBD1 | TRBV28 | TGTGCCAGCAGTTTCCCGGACAGGGGGTTCAATAATTCACCCCTCCACTTT | CASSFPDRGFNNSPLHF
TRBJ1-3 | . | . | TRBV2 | TGTGCCAGAGCGTCGACTGGGGGAAACACCATATATTTT | CARASTGGNTIYF
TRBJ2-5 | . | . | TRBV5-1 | TGCGCCAGCAGCTTGGTGGTAGCAAGGCAAGAGACCCAGTACTTC | CASSLVVARQETQYF
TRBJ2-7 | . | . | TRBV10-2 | TGCGCCAGCAGTGAGTTACCTGGGCAGGGATTCGAGCAGTACTTC | CASSELPGQGFEQYF
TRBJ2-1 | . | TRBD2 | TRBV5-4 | TGTGCCAGCAGCTTGTCGGTAGCGGGAGGATTGAATGAGCAGTTCTTC | CASSLSVAGGLNEQFF
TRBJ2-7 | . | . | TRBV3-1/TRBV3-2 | TGTGCCAGTCTGGACAGCCGAACTGATGGGCAGTACTTC | CASLDSRTDGQYF
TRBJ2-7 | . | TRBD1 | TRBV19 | TGTGCCAGTAGTATCGGGGCGACAGGGGGGTTTTACGAGCAGTACTTC | CASSIGATGGFYEQYF
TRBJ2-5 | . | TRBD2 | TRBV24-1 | TGTGCCACCAGTGACAACGGACTAGCGGGAGGGCCGGGGACCCAGTACTTC | CATSDNGLAGGPGTQYF
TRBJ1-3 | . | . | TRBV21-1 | . | CASSKWGQGNF
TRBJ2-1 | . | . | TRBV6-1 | TGTGCCAGCAGTGGAGCCAGACAGGAGCGCTACAATGAGCAGTTCTTC | CASSGARQERYNEQFF
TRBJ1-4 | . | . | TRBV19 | TGTGCCAGTAGGCGGAGTTCCTCTGAAAAACTGTTTTTT | CASRRSSSEKLFF
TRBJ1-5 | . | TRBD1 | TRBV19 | TGTGCCAGTAGTGTACGCAGGGGGCGCAATCAGCCCCAGCATTTT | CASSVRRGRNQPQHF
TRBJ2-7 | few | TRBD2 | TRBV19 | TGTGCCAGTAGTACGACTAGCGGGAATATCTACGAGCAGTACTTC | CASSTTSGNIYEQYF
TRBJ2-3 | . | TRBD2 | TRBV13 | TGTGCCAGCAGCTTAAGGGCTAGCGGGCAGGCAGATACGCAGTATTTT | CASSLRASGQADTQYF
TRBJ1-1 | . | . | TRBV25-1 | TGTGCCAGCAGTGAATACCCCACAGGGACGATGAACACTGAAGCTTTCTTT | CASSEYPTGTMNTEAFF
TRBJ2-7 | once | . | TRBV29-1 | TGCAGCGTCCTGACAGGAACCTACGAGCAGTACTTC | CSVLTGTYEQYF
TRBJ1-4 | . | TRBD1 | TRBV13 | TGTGCCAGCAGCTTAGGAACAGGGGGCATGGATGAAAAACTGTTTTTT | CASSLGTGGMDEKLFF
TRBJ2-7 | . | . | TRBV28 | TGTGCCAGCAGTTTAGGTGCGGAGGGGTACGAGCAGTACTTC | CASSLGAEGYEQYF
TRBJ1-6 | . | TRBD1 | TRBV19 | TGTGCCAGTAGTATTGGATCCGGGACAGAGAATTCACCCCTCCACTTT | CASSIGSGTENSPLHF
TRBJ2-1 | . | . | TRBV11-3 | TGTGCCAGCAGCTTAGATACGGGAGATATGTCCTACAATGAGCAGTTCTTC | CASSLDTGDMSYNEQFF
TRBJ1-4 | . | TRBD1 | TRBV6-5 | TGTGCCAGCAGAACGGGGCGAGGGGGCCACGAAAAACTGTTTTTT | CASRTGRGGHEKLFF
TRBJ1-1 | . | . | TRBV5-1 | TGCGCCAGCAGCCATCGGGCGGGGAACACTGAAGCTTTCTTT | CASSHRAGNTEAFF
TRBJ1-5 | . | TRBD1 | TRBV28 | TGTGCCAGCAGTTCCAGGGGGCGCAGGCGGTTGAGGGATAGCAATCAGCCCCAGCATTTT | CASSSRGRRRLRDSNQPQHF
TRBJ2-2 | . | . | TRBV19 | TGTGCCAGTAGTATACTCAGGGACACCGGGGAGCTGTTTTTT | CASSILRDTGELFF
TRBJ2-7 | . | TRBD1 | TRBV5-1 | TGCGCCAGCAGCCCCGGACAGGGGTCCTACGAGCAGTACTTC | CASSPGQGSYEQYF
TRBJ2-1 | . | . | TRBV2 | TGTGCCAGCATGGGATGGGGAGCTTCGGACAATGAGCAGTTCTTC | CASMGWGASDNEQFF
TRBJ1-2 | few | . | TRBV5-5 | TGTGCCAGCAGCTTGGACATGGTCTATGGCTACACCTTC | CASSLDMVYGYTF
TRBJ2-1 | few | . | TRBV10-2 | TGCGCCAGCAGTGATTCCTACCGGAGGGTCAATGAGCAGTTCTTC | CASSDSYRRVNEQFF
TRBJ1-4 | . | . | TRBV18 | TGTGCCAGCTCACCACAAGGGGATTCGAATGAAAAACTGTTTTTT | CASSPQGDSNEKLFF
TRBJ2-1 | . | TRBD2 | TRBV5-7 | TGTGCCAGCAGGACCGCGGTTCGGGGGAGGGGAAGCTCCTACAATGAGCAGTTCTTC | CASRTAVRGRGSSYNEQFF
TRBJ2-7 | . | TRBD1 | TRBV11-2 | TGTGCCAGCAGCATGACAGGGGGGGGCTCGGTTGAGCAGTACTTC | CASSMTGGGSVEQYF
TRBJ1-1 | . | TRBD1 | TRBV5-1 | TGCGCCAGCAGCTTGCCGGACAGGGGAAGGAGGATGAACACTGAAGCTTTCTTT | CASSLPDRGRRMNTEAFF
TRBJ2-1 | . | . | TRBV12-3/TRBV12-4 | TGTGCCAGCAGTTTAGCGCTTGCCAGTGAGCAGTTCTTC | CASSLALASEQFF
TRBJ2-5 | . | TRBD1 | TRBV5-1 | TGCGCCAGCAACCCGGGACAGGGGGCTGAGACCCAGTACTTC | CASNPGQGAETQYF
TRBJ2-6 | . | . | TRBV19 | TGTGCCAGTAGTATAATCGGGTCTGGGGCCAACGTCCTGACTTTC | CASSIIGSGANVLTF
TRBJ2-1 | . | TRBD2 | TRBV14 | TGTGCCAGCAGCCAACAGTCGCGGGAGTTGAATGAGCAGTTCTTC | CASSQQSRELNEQFF
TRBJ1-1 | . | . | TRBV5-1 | TGCGCCAGCAGCGAAGGACATTACCCAGGTGCTGAAGCTTTCTTT | CASSEGHYPGAEAFF
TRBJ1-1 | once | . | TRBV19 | TGTGCCAGTAGTATAGAAGGGGTCGGGAGGGCTTTCTTT | CASSIEGVGRAFF
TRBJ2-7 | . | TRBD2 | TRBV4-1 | TGCGCCAGCAGCCAAGCCGGGACTACGTCCTACGAGCAGTACTTC | CASSQAGTTSYEQYF
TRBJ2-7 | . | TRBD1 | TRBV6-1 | TGTGCCAGCAGTGAAGTGGGACAGGGGCACTACGAGCAGTACTTC | CASSEVGQGHYEQYF
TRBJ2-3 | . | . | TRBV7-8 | TGTGCCAGCAGCTTATCGAGGTGGGAGATACGTACAGATACGCAGTATTTT | CASSLSRWEIRTDTQYF
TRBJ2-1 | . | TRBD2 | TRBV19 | TGTGCCAGTAGTCATGCTAGCGGGAGTATTGAGCAGTTCTTC | CASSHASGSIEQFF
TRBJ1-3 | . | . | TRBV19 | TGTGCCAGTATCCCGGCGTGGCCTAGCTCTGGAAACACCATATATTTT | CASIPAWPSSGNTIYF